This TCR beta chain appears in the sequencing data of a study of cytomegalovirus exposure and HLA in healthy donors. Both 60 Vbeta primers and 13 Jbeta primers went into the PCR. Data came from immunoSEQ multiplex PCR; TCRdb stores just in-frame clones and leaves some out. The sample carries 150,000 to 200,000 clones, under 80% recorded once. This CDR3 spans 15 amino acids. Germline V gives CDR1 MDHEN, CDR2 SYDVKM. The V and J ends lost 9 bases and 8 bases respectively, with 22 bases between them. Specimen: PBMCs. The chain couples TRBV28 to TRBJ1-4; D may be TRBD1 (5 bases). The source of this sequence is a man between 35 and 55 years old in good health and CMV-seronegative. CDR3: CASEGARGGKEKLFF. CDR3 bases: TGTGCCAGTGAAGGGGCTCGTGGAGGGAAGGAAAAACTGTTTTTT.